These 17 T cell receptor beta chains originate from one sample sequenced in a study of T cell repertoires in cytomegalovirus infection. TCRdb itself ran the reads through MiXCR, one entry per CDR3 protein. The sample lists 110,000 or so distinct CDR3 sequences, around 30% occurring once. No cognate antigen is known for these TCRs. This material consisted of CD8+ T cells from cultured PBMCs, taken from culture after CMV antigen stimulation. These receptors all come from a human donor in good health (CMV status not recorded). Some clones in this sample may be carry-over from other donors' samples.

The rearrangement joins TRBV4-1 to TRBJ2-2; D tentatively reads TRBD1 or TRBD2 (6 bases each). Trimming pared 0 bases from V and 6 bases from J, leaving 8 bases between. The CDR3 consists of 14 residues. CDR1 is MGHRA and CDR2 is YSYEKL in the germline V gene. The chain's CDR3 is CASSQDGGPGELFF. Written as DNA, the CDR3 is TGCGCCAGCAGCCAAGATGGGGGGCCCGGGGAGCTGTTTTTT.

This chain connects TRBV7-9 to TRBJ2-1, with TRBD2 matching 10 bases. Trimming took 5 bases from V and 9 from J; bases not matched to a gene: 10. Germline V CDR1 and CDR2: SEHNR, FQNEAQ (reference sequence). The CDR3 is 15 amino acids. CDR3 in amino acids: CASSTQAGGPVEQFF. CDR3 bases: TGTGCCAGCAGCACCCAAGCGGGGGGGCCTGTTGAGCAGTTCTTC.

This chain joins TRBV6-6 and TRBJ1-4, with 7 bases lining up with TRBD1. The CDR3 consists of 16 residues. CDR1 is MNHNY and CDR2 is SVGAGI in the germline V gene (reference sequence). The trim removed 6 bases at V and 7 bases at J, leaving 14 bases unmatched. The DNA of the CDR3 is TGTGCCAGCAGCTTCAGCCCAGGGGGTTCGGGTGAAAAACTGTTTTTT. This translates into CASSFSPGGSGEKLFF.

This clonotype appeared a few times. V gene TRBV4-3 combines with J gene TRBJ2-7; no reliable D call. The CDR3 length is 13 residues. V was cut by 1 base and J by 0 bases, with 4 bases left in between. CDR1 and CDR2 from the germline V gene are LGHNA and YSLEER. The CDR3 DNA reads TGCGCCAGCAGCCAAGGCTTCTCCTACGAGCAGTACTTC. Protein product: CASSQGFSYEQYF.

This clonotype appeared many times. The J gene is TRBJ2-7, the V gene TRBV6-1; D is unresolved. V was shortened by 3 bases and J by 5 bases, with 11 bases between the two germline ends. The CDR3 is 13 residues long. CDR1 MNHNS and CDR2 SASEGT come from the germline V gene. The CDR3 loop is CASSDNIFDEQYF. DNA of the CDR3: TGTGCCAGCAGTGATAATATTTTCGACGAGCAGTACTTC.

The V call is TRBV18, the J call TRBJ2-1, with unresolved D. CDR1 and CDR2 (germline): KGHSH, LQKENI. Trimming stripped 0 bases from V and 7 bases from J, with 10 bases between. This CDR3 region has 14 residues. The CDR3 DNA is TGTGCCAGCTCACCACCGTTAGGTAGGAATGAGCAGTTCTTC. The encoded protein is CASSPPLGRNEQFF.

The sample holds a few counts of this clonotype. The V gene is TRBV15, the J gene TRBJ1-1; 9 bases fit TRBD1. Germline V gene lookup returns CDR1 LNHNV and CDR2 YYDKDF (reference sequence). The CDR3 loop spans 17 amino acids. After removal of 0 bases from V and 11 bases from J, the junction contained 16 bases not matched to a gene. The CDR3 region has the DNA TGTGCCACCAGCAGAGAGACCGGGACAGGGTTAATTAAGTATGCTTTCTTT. Its translation is CATSRETGTGLIKYAFF.

This clonotype was picked up a small number of times. The chain employs TRBV7-8 and TRBJ1-1; D gene uncertain. This CDR3 is built from 14 residues. Trimming removed 5 bases from V and 2 bases from J, with 12 bases in between. Germline CDR1 is SGHVS and CDR2 is FQNEAQ. CDR3 amino acids: CASSQPVLNTEAFF. The CDR3 DNA reads as TGTGCCAGCAGCCAACCGGTCCTCAACACTGAAGCTTTCTTT.

On this clonotype itself: A much larger clone differs from this one at a single base, so this may be a read error. The V call is TRBV2, the J call TRBJ1-3; unclear D gene. The CDR3 covers 15 residues. The germline V and J ends were trimmed by 8 bases and 5 bases, with 19 bases remaining between them. Germline V gene lookup returns CDR1 SNHLY and CDR2 FYNNEI. The CDR3 protein is CASAKAGLWRNTIYF. The DNA for the CDR3 is TGTGCCAGCGCGAAAGCAGGACTCTGGCGAAACACCATATATTTT.

There are a few counts of this clonotype. The chain employs TRBV11-2 and TRBJ2-5; D is tentatively TRBD1 or TRBD2 (6 bases each). Germline V gene sequence: CDR1 SGHAT, CDR2 FQNNGV. The CDR3 runs 15 residues. Trimming took 4 bases from V and 2 from J, leaving 14 bases between them. CDR3 bases: TGTGCCAGCAGCTCCGGCGGGACACTTCAAGAGACCCAGTACTTC. As protein: CASSSGGTLQETQYF.

The CDR3, as DNA: TGTGCCAGCAGCCCTCATCTGGGGGAGGATCAGCCCCAGCATTTT. Translating gives CASSPHLGEDQPQHF. This sequence joins TRBV7-6 and TRBJ1-5, with D maybe TRBD1 (5 bases). The CDR3 runs to 15 residues. Germline V CDR1 and CDR2: SGHVS, FNYEAQ. V shed 5 bases and J shed 5 bases, with 16 bases lying between them.

The chain recombines TRBV28 with TRBJ2-5; weak D call: TRBD1 (6 bases). Germline CDR1 is MDHEN and CDR2 is SYDVKM. This CDR3 is 14 amino acids long. Trimming pared 3 bases from V and 5 bases from J, leaving 13 bases between. The CDR3 region is CASSFWGLGETQYF. The CDR3 DNA sequence: TGTGCCAGCAGTTTCTGGGGGCTCGGGGAGACCCAGTACTTC.

This clonotype was seen a handful of times. This sequence joins TRBV7-2 and TRBJ1-5; D call uncertain. The germline V gene encodes CDR1 SGHTA and CDR2 FQGNSA. The ends were cut back, 1 base at V and 7 bases at J, with 11 bases in the middle. The CDR3 totals 14 residues. CDR3 sequence reads: CASSLEGFWQPQHF. DNA for the CDR3: TGTGCCAGCAGCTTAGAAGGGTTTTGGCAGCCCCAGCATTTT.

The chain combines TRBV7-8 with TRBJ2-1; 15 bases line up with TRBD2. Per germline, CDR1 SGHVS and CDR2 FQNEAQ. V gave up 5 bases and J gave up 7 bases; unmatched junction bases: 3. The CDR3 extends over 15 amino acids. The CDR3 spells CASSHGTSGRNEQFF. The CDR3 nucleotides read TGTGCCAGCAGCCACGGGACTAGCGGGAGGAATGAGCAGTTCTTC. Complete variable domain (other parts from reference TRBV7-8 and TRBJ2-1): GAGVSQSPRYKVAKRGQDVALRCDPISGHVSLFWYQQALGQGPEFLTYFQNEAQLDKSGLPSDRFFAERPEGSVSTLKIQRTQQEDSAVYLCASSHGTSGRNEQFFGPGTRLTVL.

This chain links TRBV20-1 with TRBJ2-7, with D unclear. Germline V gene sequence: CDR1 DFQATT, CDR2 SNEGSKA (reference sequence). The CDR3 length is 12 residues. The V end lost 3 bases, the J end lost 3 bases, and 9 bases lay between the germline ends. CDR3 sequence reads: CSASFENYEQYF. CDR3 bases: TGCAGTGCTAGTTTTGAAAACTACGAGCAGTACTTC.

In this sample, this clonotype turned up once. CDR3 residues: CASSLGQGVPEAFF. For the CDR3, the DNA is TGTGCCAGCAGCTTAGGACAGGGAGTTCCTGAAGCTTTCTTT. The chain has TRBV7-6 and TRBJ1-1, with 7 positions matching TRBD1. Per germline, CDR1 SGHVS and CDR2 FNYEAQ. The CDR3 contains 14 residues. V dropped 1 base and J dropped 6; count of bases not matched to a gene: 5.

This clonotype was seen repeatedly, ten times or more. The CDR3 region has the DNA TGTGCCAGCAGCTTGGTCCGAACTGAAGCTTTCTTT. Translating gives CASSLVRTEAFF. V and J are TRBV7-8 and TRBJ1-1; D is unresolved. The CDR3 is made up of 12 amino acids. V was pared by 3 bases and J by 5 bases, with 7 bases between. From germline, CDR1 is SGHVS and CDR2 FQNEAQ.